Shown below are 22 T cell receptor beta chains from a single sample sequenced in a study of T cell responses to AZD1222 COVID-19 vaccine. The method was immunoSEQ multiplex PCR; TCRdb's version includes in-frame clones alone and lacks a portion of them. The sample includes over 70,000 clones, over 60% of them seen just once. The material was peripheral blood, obtained 28 days after the second dose of the MenACWY control vaccine. The receptors derive from an adult who received the MenACWY meningococcal vaccine as a control.

The table lists this clone with many counts. This chain connects TRBV5-5 to TRBJ1-1, with TRBD1 as a possible D gene (5 bases). There are 16 residues in the CDR3. CDR1 and CDR2 (germline): SGHKS, YYEKEE (reference sequence). V was pared by 1 base and J by 4 bases, with 17 bases between. The DNA for the CDR3 is TGTGCCAGCAGCTTGTCTGGGGCACCCCTTTTCACTGAAGCTTTCTTT. This encodes CASSLSGAPLFTEAFF.

This clone was observed a handful of times. The V gene is TRBV29-1, the J gene TRBJ2-1; TRBD2 aligns across 13 bases. Looked up from germline, CDR1 is SQVTM and CDR2 is ANQGSEA. Germline trimming cut 7 bases from V and 5 bases from J; bases unmatched to any gene: 5. The CDR3 consists of 14 residues. CDR3 sequence: CSARLAGGNNEQFF. The CDR3, as DNA: TGCAGCGCCCGACTAGCGGGGGGTAACAATGAGCAGTTCTTC.

This clone was seen only a few times. This chain links TRBV2 with TRBJ1-5; D possibly corresponds to TRBD1 (6 bases). With 4 bases removed from V and 0 bases from J, the gap between germline ends came to 10 bases. CDR1 and CDR2 (germline): SNHLY, FYNNEI. The CDR3 totals 15 residues. Written as DNA, the CDR3 is TGTGCCAGCAGTGTGGGGGCGGCTAGCAATCAGCCCCAGCATTTT. Its protein product is CASSVGAASNQPQHF.

This chain connects TRBV15 to TRBJ2-2, with a weak D call TRBD1 (6 bases). The CDR3 has 12 residues. CDR1 is LNHNV and CDR2 is YYDKDF in the germline V gene (reference sequence). V was cut by 1 base and J by 9 bases, with 6 bases left in between. DNA for the CDR3: TGTGCCACCAGCAGAGGGGACAGGGAGCTGTTTTTT. Amino acid sequence: CATSRGDRELFF.

The chain uses TRBV30 and TRBJ2-1; the D gene is possibly TRBD2 (5 bases). Trimming took 2 bases from V and 10 from J, leaving 12 bases between them. CDR1 and CDR2 from the germline V gene are GTSNPN and SVGIG (reference sequence). The CDR3 loop spans 12 amino acids. CDR3 amino acids: CAWSNGLGEQFF. DNA for the CDR3: TGTGCCTGGAGTAATGGACTCGGGGAGCAGTTCTTC.

The chain recombines TRBV13 with TRBJ2-2; D uncertain. The V gene's germline CDR1 is PRHDT and CDR2 FYEKMQ (reference sequence). CDR3 size: 14 residues. The V end was cut by 0 bases, the J end by 4 bases, with 6 bases between. This chain's CDR3 is CASSLGRSTGELFF. The CDR3 DNA follows: TGTGCCAGCAGCTTAGGCAGGAGCACCGGGGAGCTGTTTTTT.

The J gene is TRBJ2-3, the V gene TRBV12-5, with D maybe TRBD2 (5 bases). Trimming removed 1 base at V and 2 bases at J, with 10 bases between. The CDR3 extends over 15 amino acids. Germline loops: CDR1 LGHNT, CDR2 FRNRAP. The CDR3: CASGLDGRDTDTQYF. The CDR3 DNA is TGTGCTAGTGGTTTGGATGGACGGGACACAGATACGCAGTATTTT.

V usage is TRBV5-5 and J usage is TRBJ2-1; 9 positions match TRBD2. Germline CDR1 reads SGHKS; CDR2 reads YYEKEE (reference sequence). This CDR3 region has 13 residues. With 3 bases clipped from V and 15 bases from J, the junction kept 10 bases outside the gene matches. This CDR3 is CASSSYSGGGGFF. CDR3 sequence (DNA): TGTGCCAGCAGCTCGTATAGCGGGGGAGGAGGGTTCTTC.

The rearrangement joins TRBV5-4 to TRBJ2-3; 7 positions agree with TRBD1. Trimming cost V 3 bases and J 4 bases; bases outside gene matches: 8. The CDR3 runs 15 residues. CDR1 SGHNT and CDR2 YYREEE come from the germline V gene (reference sequence). The CDR3 protein is CASSSGGRGSDTQYF. In DNA form, the CDR3 reads TGTGCCAGCAGCTCCGGTGGCAGGGGGTCAGATACGCAGTATTTT.

The V and J genes are TRBV28 and TRBJ2-7, with D tentatively TRBD1 or TRBD2 (5 bases each). The germline gives CDR1 MDHEN, CDR2 SYDVKM. There are 13 residues in the CDR3. The V end lost 5 bases, the J end lost 3 bases, and 11 bases lay between the germline ends. CDR3 in DNA: TGTGCCAGCAGTGTAACTGGGGGCTACGAGCAGTACTTC. Translated, it gives CASSVTGGYEQYF.

The chain couples TRBV6-2 or TRBV6-3 to TRBJ1-6; unclear D gene. The V gene lost 2 bases and the J gene lost 7 bases, with 9 bases spanning the gap. Germline V lookup: CDR1 MNHEY, CDR2 SVGEGT. The CDR3 has 14 amino acids. The CDR3 loop is CASSYDFRNSPLHF. CDR3 sequence (DNA): TGTGCCAGCAGTTACGACTTTAGGAATTCACCCCTCCACTTT.

J is TRBJ2-7 and V is TRBV19; D gene unclear. The CDR3 loop spans 13 amino acids. Between the trimmed V and J ends, which lost 5 bases and 1 base, there was a span of 9 bases. Germline V CDR1 and CDR2: LNHDA, SQIVND (reference sequence). CDR3 amino acids: CASSPRRSYEQYF. In DNA, the CDR3 is TGTGCCAGTAGTCCGAGGAGATCCTACGAGCAGTACTTC.

The chain joins TRBV3-1 (or the pseudogene TRBV3-2) to TRBJ1-1; unclear D gene. V lost 6 bases and J 3 bases, leaving 11 bases between the germline ends. The CDR3 length is 13 residues. Germline-derived CDR1 and CDR2 are LGHDT and YNNKEL (reference sequence). CDR3 sequence: CASSNIQDTEAFF. The CDR3 region has the DNA TGTGCCAGCAGTAACATTCAGGACACTGAAGCTTTCTTT.

This clone was picked up a small number of times. The genes are TRBV7-9 and TRBJ1-2, with a possible D match to TRBD1 (5 bases). V was shortened by 1 base and J by 4 bases, with 10 bases between the two germline ends. CDR3 length: 14 residues. CDR1 and CDR2 (germline): SEHNR, FQNEAQ (reference sequence). The CDR3 DNA follows: TGTGCCAGCAGCTTAGGTTACGGGGCCTATGGCTACACCTTC. The encoded protein is CASSLGYGAYGYTF.

This clone was seen only once. Additional DNA sequences in this sample encode the identical CDR3. The CDR3 coding sequence is TGTGCCAGCTCACCGGACAGCACAGATACGCAGTATTTT. Protein product: CASSPDSTDTQYF. The chain links TRBV18 to TRBJ2-3; D remains ambiguous. V was trimmed by 3 bases and J by 0 bases, leaving 4 bases between them. CDR1 and CDR2 (germline): KGHSH, LQKENI. This CDR3 has 13 residues. Full variable domain (remainder filled in from reference TRBV18 and TRBJ2-3): NAGVMQNPRHLVRRRGQEARLRCSPMKGHSHVYWYRQLPEEGLKFMVYLQKENIIDESGMPKERFSAEFPKEGPSILRIQQVVRGDSAAYFCASSPDSTDTQYFGPGTRLTVL.

Concerning this clone: The junction does not match germline at one end; this may be a read error. The chain carries TRBV7-7 and TRBJ2-5; D is perhaps TRBD1 (6 bases). CDR1 is SSHAT, CDR2 FNYEAQ, per germline (reference sequence). The CDR3 is made up of 13 amino acids. The CDR3 nucleotides are TGTGCTAGCAGCCCAGGGGACGGGAAGACCCAGTACTTC. The encoded protein is CASSPGDGKTQYF.

V is TRBV5-6 and J is TRBJ2-7, with 10 positions matching TRBD2. The V gene's germline CDR1 is SGHDT and CDR2 YYEEEE. CDR3 length: 14 amino acids. Trimming removed 1 base from V and 3 bases from J; junction bases left unmatched: 1. The CDR3 loop reads CASSLTSGNYEQYF. CDR3 DNA: TGTGCCAGCAGCTTGACTAGCGGGAACTACGAGCAGTACTTC.

J is TRBJ1-6 and V is TRBV4-2; D possibly corresponds to TRBD1 (5 bases). V lost 4 bases and J 5 bases, leaving 12 bases between the germline ends. Per the germline V gene, CDR1 is LGHNA and CDR2 is YNFKEQ. The CDR3 runs 15 residues. CDR3 sequence: CASSPRDGDNSPLHF. The CDR3 nucleotides read TGTGCCAGCAGCCCCCGGGACGGCGATAATTCACCCCTCCACTTT.

This rearrangement joins TRBV7-3 to TRBJ2-1; 9 nucleotides align to TRBD2. The length of the CDR3 is 15 residues. Germline loops: CDR1 SGHTA, CDR2 FQGTGA. After removal of 1 base from V and 4 bases from J, the junction contained 2 bases not matched to a gene. In DNA, the CDR3 is TGTGCCAGCAGCTTAAGTACTAGCGGGTACAATGAGCAGTTCTTC. Amino acid sequence: CASSLSTSGYNEQFF.

This chain connects TRBV7-9 to TRBJ1-3; TRBD1 is a possible D gene (6 bases). CDR3 length: 15 amino acids. Per the germline V gene, CDR1 is SEHNR and CDR2 is FQNEAQ (reference sequence). Trimming cost V 4 bases and J 0 bases, with 10 bases left between them. The CDR3 here is CASSSDRSSGNTIYF. In DNA, the CDR3 is TGTGCCAGCAGCTCTGACAGGAGCTCTGGAAACACCATATATTTT.

The V and J genes are TRBV13 and TRBJ2-3; either TRBD1 or TRBD2 may supply D (6 bases each). CDR3 size: 16 residues. V was trimmed by 2 bases and J by 0 bases, leaving 12 bases between them. Germline loops: CDR1 PRHDT, CDR2 FYEKMQ (reference sequence). The CDR3 sequence: CASSLRGAPSTDTQYF. CDR3 sequence (DNA): TGTGCCAGCAGCTTAAGGGGGGCCCCTAGCACAGATACGCAGTATTTT.

This clone was counted a single time. The chain uses TRBV4-3 and TRBJ1-3, with 7 nucleotides matching TRBD1. The CDR3 totals 17 residues. V shed 3 bases, J shed 2 bases, and the junction held 10 bases outside the gene matches. Germline assignment: CDR1 LGHNA and CDR2 YSLEER. Here the CDR3 reads CASSQARGRGPGNTIYF. The CDR3 DNA is TGCGCCAGCAGCCAGGCCCGGGGGAGGGGGCCTGGAAACACCATATATTTT.